The T cell receptor (beta chain) under discussion was sequenced for a study of T cell changes during pregnancy in multiple sclerosis (dated by TCRdb to 2018 to 2020). For the wider study: In women with multiple sclerosis, the researchers looked at how the T cell repertoire shifted as pregnancy progressed.

The method behind the library was the immunoSEQ multiplex PCR assay. Imported from immuneACCESS, the table was reduced by TCRdb to in-frame sequences with V and J called. These copies leave out some clones; in studies compared against another copy, an unresolved V gene accounts for under half, and the cause of the remainder is not known. The sample table lists approximately 47,000 clones, roughly 90% of them with a count of one. The biggest ten clones account for around 2% of the sample. Including cysteine and phenylalanine, the CDR3 has 16 amino acids. Only CDR3 DNA remains: 48 bases, in frame from the first base. V drops 0 bases and J drops 11 bases, leaving 20 bases in between. CDR1 MNHNS and CDR2 SASEGT were looked up in the germline V gene. Turning to this clone: The antigen this receptor binds is unknown. Qualities for individual bases were not recorded, and no much larger clone is one base off.

The sample was peripheral blood, taken in the first trimester of pregnancy. This TCR came from a female donor with multiple sclerosis, enrolled in a pregnancy study. This receptor chain uses TRBV6-1 and TRBJ2-1; TRBD2 is possibly the D segment (5 matching bases). The bases read TGTGCCAGCAGTGAAGCTGCGGGCGACTACTCAATGAAGCAGTTCTTC. Its translation is CASSEAAGDYSMKQFF.